The present entry profiles one T cell receptor beta chain with its context. This sample was included in a study of blood T cell repertoires in COVID-19. About the research overall: The United States, Italy and Spain provided the acute and convalescent COVID-19 samples. The analysed material was cDNA or gDNA that came from T cells, B-cell-depleted T cells, or PBMCs.

This CDR3 spans 13 amino acids. Germline V gives CDR1 SGHAT, CDR2 FQNNGV. Trimming shortened V by 5 bases and J by 14 bases, and 16 bases separated the two germline ends. In the authors' workflow: Reference gene primer amplification yielded estimated nucleated cell counts. Libraries were prepared by immunoSEQ multiplex PCR; TCRdb keeps only in-frame clonotypes and omits some of them. Clonal size and the V and J genes are those of that table, whereas D and trimming came from the DNA. The sample carries about 180,000 clones, more than 90% recorded once. The clonotype comes from a man in his fifties or sixties with acute or convalescent COVID-19. The sequenced sample consisted of peripheral blood. The chain employs TRBV11-2 and TRBJ1-6; a weak D match, TRBD1 (5 bases). CDR3 amino acids: CASSLTGGWALHF. CDR3 sequence (DNA): TGTGCCAGCAGCCTTACAGGAGGGTGGGCCCTCCACTTT.